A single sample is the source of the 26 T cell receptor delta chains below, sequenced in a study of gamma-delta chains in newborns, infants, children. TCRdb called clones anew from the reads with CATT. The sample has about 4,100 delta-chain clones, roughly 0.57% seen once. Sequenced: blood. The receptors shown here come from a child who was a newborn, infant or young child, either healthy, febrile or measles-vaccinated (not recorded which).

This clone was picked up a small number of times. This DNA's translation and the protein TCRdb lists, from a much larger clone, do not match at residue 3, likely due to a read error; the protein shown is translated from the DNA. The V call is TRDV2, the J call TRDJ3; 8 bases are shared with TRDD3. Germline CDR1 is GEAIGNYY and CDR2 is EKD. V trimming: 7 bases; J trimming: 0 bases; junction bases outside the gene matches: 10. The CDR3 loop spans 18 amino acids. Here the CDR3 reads CAWDYWGSSSWDTRQMFF. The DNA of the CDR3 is TGTGCCTGGGACTACTGGGGGTCGAGCTCCTGGGACACCCGACAGATGTTTTTC.

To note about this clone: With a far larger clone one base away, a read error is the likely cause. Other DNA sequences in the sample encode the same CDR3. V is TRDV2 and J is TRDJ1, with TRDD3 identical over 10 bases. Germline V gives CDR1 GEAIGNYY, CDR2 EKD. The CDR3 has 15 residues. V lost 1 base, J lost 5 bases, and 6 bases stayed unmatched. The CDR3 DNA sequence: TGTGCCTGTGACACTTGGGGGATACATGGTGATAAACTCATCTTT. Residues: CACDTWGIHGDKLIF.

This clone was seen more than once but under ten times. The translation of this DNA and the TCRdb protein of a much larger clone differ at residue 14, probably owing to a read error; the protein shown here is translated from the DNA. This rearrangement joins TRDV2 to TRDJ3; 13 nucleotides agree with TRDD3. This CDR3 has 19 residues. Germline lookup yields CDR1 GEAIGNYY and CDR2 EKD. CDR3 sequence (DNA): TGTGCCTGTGACATACTGGGGGATACGAACTCCTGGGACATCCGACAGATGTTTTTC. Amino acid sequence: CACDILGDTNSWDIRQMFF.

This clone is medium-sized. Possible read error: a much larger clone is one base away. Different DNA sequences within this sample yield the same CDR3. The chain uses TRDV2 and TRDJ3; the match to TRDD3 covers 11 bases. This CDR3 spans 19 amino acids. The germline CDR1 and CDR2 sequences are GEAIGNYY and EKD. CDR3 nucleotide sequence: TGTGCCTGTGACACCGTACTGGGGGATAGCTCCTGGGACACCCGACAGATGTTCTTC. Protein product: CACDTVLGDSSWDTRQMFF.

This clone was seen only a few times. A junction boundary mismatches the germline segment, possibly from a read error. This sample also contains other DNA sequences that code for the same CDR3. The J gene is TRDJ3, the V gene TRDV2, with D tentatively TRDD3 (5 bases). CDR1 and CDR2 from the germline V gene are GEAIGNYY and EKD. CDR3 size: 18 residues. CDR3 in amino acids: CACDTGGYGSRDTRQMFF. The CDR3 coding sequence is TGTGCCTGTGACACCGGAGGATATGGCTCCAGGGACACCCGACAGATGTTTTTC.

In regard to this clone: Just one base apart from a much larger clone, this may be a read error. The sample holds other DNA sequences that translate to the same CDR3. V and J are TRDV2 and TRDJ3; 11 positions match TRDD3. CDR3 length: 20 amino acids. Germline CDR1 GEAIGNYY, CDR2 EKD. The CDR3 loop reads CACDTWGIRRSSWDTRQMFF. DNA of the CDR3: TGTGCCTGTGACACCTGGGGGATACGCCGAAGCTCCTGGGACACCCGCCAGATGTTTTTC.

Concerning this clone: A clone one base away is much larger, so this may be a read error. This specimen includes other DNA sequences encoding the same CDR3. CDR3 protein: CACDSTGGLRTWDTRQMFF. The CDR3 bases are TGTGCCTGTGATAGTACTGGGGGATTAAGGACCTGGGACACCCGACAGATGTTTTTC. V usage is TRDV2 and J usage is TRDJ3; 10 bases agree with TRDD3. The V and J ends lost 4 bases and 2 bases, in that order; junction bases with no gene match: 10. The CDR3 length is 19 residues. Germline V lookup: CDR1 GEAIGNYY, CDR2 EKD.

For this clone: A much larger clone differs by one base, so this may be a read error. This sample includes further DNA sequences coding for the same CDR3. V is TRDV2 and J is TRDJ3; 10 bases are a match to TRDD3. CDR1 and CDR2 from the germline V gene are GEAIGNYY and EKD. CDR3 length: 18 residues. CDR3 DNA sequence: TGCGCCTGTGACACTGGGGGATCCCACTCCTGGGACACCCGACAGATGTTTTTC. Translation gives CACDTGGSHSWDTRQMFF.

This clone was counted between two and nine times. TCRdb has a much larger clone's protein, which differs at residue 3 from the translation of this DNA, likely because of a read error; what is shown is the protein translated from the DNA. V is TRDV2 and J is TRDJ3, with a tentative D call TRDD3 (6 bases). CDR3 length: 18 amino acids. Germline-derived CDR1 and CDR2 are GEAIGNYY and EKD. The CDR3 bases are TGTGCCCGTGACACCGGGGGACCTAGCTCCTGGGACACCCGACAGATGTTTTTC. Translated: CARDTGGPSSWDTRQMFF.

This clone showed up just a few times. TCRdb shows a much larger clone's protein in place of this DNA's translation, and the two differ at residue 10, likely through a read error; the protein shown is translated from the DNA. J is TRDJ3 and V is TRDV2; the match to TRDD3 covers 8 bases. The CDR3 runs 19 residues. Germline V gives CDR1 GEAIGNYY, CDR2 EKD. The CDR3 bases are TGTGCTTGTGACACCATGGGGATACCTATCTCCTGGGACACCCGACAGATGTTTTTC. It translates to CACDTMGIPISWDTRQMFF.

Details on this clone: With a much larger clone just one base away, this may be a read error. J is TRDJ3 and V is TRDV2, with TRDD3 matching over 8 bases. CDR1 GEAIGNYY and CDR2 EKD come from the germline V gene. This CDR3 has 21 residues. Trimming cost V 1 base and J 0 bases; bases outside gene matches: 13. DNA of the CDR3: TGTGCCTGTGACACGAAACTGAGGGATACGGGGAGCTCCTGGGACACCCGACAGATGTTTTTC. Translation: CACDTKLRDTGSSWDTRQMFF.

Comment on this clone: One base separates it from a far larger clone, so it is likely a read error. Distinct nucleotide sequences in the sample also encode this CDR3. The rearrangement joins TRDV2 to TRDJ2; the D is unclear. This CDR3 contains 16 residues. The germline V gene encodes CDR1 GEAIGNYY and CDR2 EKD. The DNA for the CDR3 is TGTGCCTGTGACACCGTAGGAGGAGATTTGACGGCACAACTCTTCTTT. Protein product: CACDTVGGDLTAQLFF.

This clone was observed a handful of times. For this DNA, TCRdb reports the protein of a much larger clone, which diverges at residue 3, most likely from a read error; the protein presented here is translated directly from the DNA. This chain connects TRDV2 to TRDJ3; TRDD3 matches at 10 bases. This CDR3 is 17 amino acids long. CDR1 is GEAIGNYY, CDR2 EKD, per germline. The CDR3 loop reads CASDVVGDTWDTRQMFF. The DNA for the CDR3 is TGTGCCAGTGACGTTGTGGGGGATACTTGGGACACCCGACAGATGTTTTTC.

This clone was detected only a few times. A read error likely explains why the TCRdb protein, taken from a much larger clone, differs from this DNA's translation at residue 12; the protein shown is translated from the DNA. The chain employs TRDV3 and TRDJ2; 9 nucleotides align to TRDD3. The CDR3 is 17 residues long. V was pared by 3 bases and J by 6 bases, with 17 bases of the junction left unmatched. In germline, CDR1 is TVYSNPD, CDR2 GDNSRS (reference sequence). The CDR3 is CAFPFPLGIRKPAQLFF. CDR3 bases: TGTGCCTTCCCGTTCCCCCTGGGGATACGGAAACCAGCACAACTCTTCTTT.

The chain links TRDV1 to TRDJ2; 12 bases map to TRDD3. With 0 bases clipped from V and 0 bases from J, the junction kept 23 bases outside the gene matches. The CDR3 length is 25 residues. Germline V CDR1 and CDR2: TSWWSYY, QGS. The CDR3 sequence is CALGELLPSKYEGWGIRALTAQLFF. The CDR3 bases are TGTGCTCTTGGGGAACTACTACCTTCGAAATACGAGGGCTGGGGGATACGGGCTTTGACAGCACAACTCTTCTTT.

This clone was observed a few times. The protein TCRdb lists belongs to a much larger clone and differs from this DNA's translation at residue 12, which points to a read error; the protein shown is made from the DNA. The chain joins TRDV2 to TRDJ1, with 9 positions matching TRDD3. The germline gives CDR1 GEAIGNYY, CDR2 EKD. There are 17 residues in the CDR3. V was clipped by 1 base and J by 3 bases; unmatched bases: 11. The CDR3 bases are TGTGCCTGTGACACTTTGGGGGATAAGTTATACGCCGATAAACTCATCTTT. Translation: CACDTLGDKLYADKLIF.

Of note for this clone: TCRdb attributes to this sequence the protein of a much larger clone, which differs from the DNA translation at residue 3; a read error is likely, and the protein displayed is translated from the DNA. The CDR3 bases are TGTGCCCGTGACACGCTCAGTACTGGGGGATACACCGATAAACTCATCTTT. This gives the protein CARDTLSTGGYTDKLIF. J is TRDJ1 and V is TRDV2; 10 bases map to TRDD3. The germline V gene encodes CDR1 GEAIGNYY and CDR2 EKD. This CDR3 contains 17 residues.

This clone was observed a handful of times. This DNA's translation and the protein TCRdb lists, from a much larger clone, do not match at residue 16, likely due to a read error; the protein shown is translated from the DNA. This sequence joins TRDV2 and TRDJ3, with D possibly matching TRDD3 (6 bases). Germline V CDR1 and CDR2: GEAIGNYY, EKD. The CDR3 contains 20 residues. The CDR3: CACDTPPVGGPSWDTQQMFF. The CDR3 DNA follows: TGTGCCTGTGACACCCCTCCGGTGGGGGGCCCCTCCTGGGACACCCAACAGATGTTTTTC.

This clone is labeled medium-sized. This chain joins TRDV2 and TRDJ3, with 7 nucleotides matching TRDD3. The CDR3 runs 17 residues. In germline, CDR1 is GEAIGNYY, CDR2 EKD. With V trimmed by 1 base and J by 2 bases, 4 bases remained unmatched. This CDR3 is CACDTTGVAWDTRQMFF. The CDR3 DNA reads TGTGCCTGTGACACTACTGGGGTAGCCTGGGACACCCGACAGATGTTTTTC.

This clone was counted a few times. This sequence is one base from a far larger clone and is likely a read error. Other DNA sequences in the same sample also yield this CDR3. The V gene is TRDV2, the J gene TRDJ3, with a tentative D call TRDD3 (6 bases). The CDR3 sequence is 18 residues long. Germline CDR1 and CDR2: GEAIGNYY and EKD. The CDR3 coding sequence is TGTGCCTGTGACACCTGGGGGCTGAGCTCCTGGGACACCCGACAGATGTTCTTC. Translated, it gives CACDTWGLSSWDTRQMFF.

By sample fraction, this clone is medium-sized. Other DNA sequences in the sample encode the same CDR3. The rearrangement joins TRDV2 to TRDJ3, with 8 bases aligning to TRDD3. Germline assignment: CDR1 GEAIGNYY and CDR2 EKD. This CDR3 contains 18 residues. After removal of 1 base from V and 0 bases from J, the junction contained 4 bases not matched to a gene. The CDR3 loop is CACDTGGSHSWDTRQMFF. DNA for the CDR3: TGTGCCTGTGACACTGGGGGATCCCACTCCTGGGACACCCGACAGATGTTTTTC.

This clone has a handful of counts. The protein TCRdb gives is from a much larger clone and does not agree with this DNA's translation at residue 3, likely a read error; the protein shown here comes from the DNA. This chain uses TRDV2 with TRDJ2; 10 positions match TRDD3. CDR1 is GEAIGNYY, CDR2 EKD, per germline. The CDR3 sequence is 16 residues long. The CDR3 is CAYDILGDALTAQLFF. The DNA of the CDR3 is TGTGCCTATGACATACTGGGGGATGCTTTGACAGCACAACTCTTCTTT.

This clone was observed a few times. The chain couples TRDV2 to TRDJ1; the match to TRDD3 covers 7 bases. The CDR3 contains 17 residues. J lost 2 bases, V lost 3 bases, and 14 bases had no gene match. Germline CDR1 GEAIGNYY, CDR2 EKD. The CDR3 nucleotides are TGTGCCTGTGACCCCCTCTCGGATACGGGTAGGACCGATAAACTCATCTTT. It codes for CACDPLSDTGRTDKLIF.

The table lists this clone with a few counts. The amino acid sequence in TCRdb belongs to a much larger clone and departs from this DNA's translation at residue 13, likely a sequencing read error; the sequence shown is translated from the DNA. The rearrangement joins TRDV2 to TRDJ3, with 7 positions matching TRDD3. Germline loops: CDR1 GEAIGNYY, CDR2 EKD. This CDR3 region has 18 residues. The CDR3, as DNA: TGTGCCTGTGACACCTGGGATACTAGCTCCTGGGACGCCCGACAGATGTTTTTC. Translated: CACDTWDTSSWDARQMFF.

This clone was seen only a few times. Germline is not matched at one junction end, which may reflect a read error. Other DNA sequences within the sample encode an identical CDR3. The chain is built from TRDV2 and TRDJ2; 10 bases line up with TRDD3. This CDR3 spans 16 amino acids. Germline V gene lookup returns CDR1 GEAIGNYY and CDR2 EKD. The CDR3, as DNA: TGTGCCTGTGACACCGTGGGGGATACTTTGACAGCGCAACTCTTTTTT. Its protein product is CACDTVGDTLTAQLFF.

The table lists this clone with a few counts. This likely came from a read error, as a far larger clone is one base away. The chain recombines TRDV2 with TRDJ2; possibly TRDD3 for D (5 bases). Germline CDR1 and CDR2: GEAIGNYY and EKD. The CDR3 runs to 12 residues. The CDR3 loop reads CACGTGGAQLFF. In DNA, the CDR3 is TGTGCCTGTGGCACCGGGGGAGCACAACTCTTCTTT.